This T cell receptor beta chain was documented in a study of blood T cell repertoires in COVID-19. Per the original methods: Nucleated cell number was recorded as an estimate derived from reference gene primer amplification. Repertoires were generated with immunoSEQ multiplex PCR, while TCRdb's copy carries only in-frame clones and drops some. The D gene and trimming were derived from the DNA, and the V and J assignments and clone size from that table. The data contain 300,000 to 350,000 clones, about 90% of them seen just once; the ten biggest clones take up about 7%. CDR3 length: 13 amino acids. CDR1 is SGHVS, CDR2 FNYEAQ, per germline. The V and J ends lost 3 bases and 1 base respectively, with 6 bases between them.

Sample: peripheral blood. V is TRBV7-6 and J is TRBJ1-1; D unclear. The clonotype comes from a woman between 70 and 85 years old with COVID-19, enrolled during active disease. CDR3 in amino acids: CASSFAGNTEAFF. In nucleotides, the CDR3 is TGTGCCAGCAGCTTCGCGGGGAACACTGAAGCTTTCTTT. Full variable domain (missing parts from reference TRBV7-6 and TRBJ1-1): GAGVSQSPRYKVTKRGQDVALRCDPISGHVSLYWYRQALGQGPEFLTYFNYEAQQDKSGLPNDRFSAERPEGSISTLTIQRTEQRDSAMYRCASSFAGNTEAFFGQGTRLTVV.